Presented here are 2 T cell receptor beta chains from one specimen sequenced in a study of shared clonotypes between healthy human individuals. Assay used: immunoSEQ multiplex PCR; TCRdb lists only in-frame clones, some missing. Among roughly 500,000 clones listed, approximately 79% were seen once. Sample: PBMCs. Every receptor here comes from a woman aged 40-49 years in good health. Some clones in this sample may be carry-over from other donors' samples.

The V and J genes are TRBV11-3 and TRBJ2-1, with 8 bases identical to TRBD1. The CDR3 sequence is 16 residues long. Germline V lookup: CDR1 SGHNT, CDR2 YENEEA. Trimming removed 5 bases from V and 4 bases from J; junction bases left unmatched: 10. DNA of the CDR3: TGTGCCAGCAGCCCTTGGGCAGGGGGCAATTACAATGAGCAGTTCTTC. This gives the protein CASSPWAGGNYNEQFF.

The chain combines TRBV4-1 with TRBJ2-1; D is unresolved. This CDR3 is built from 17 residues. The V end was cut by 6 bases, the J end by 1 base, with 19 bases between. Per germline, CDR1 MGHRA and CDR2 YSYEKL. In nucleotides, the CDR3 is TGCGCCAGCAGTTCCATGGGCCGTTCGGCTTCCTACAATGAGCAGTTCTTC. It codes for CASSSMGRSASYNEQFF.